This TCR beta chain originates from a study of shared clonotypes between healthy human individuals. Trimming left V 2 bases short and J 3 bases short, with 11 bases between. The CDR3 has 14 residues. The germline V gene encodes CDR1 MNHEY and CDR2 SVGAGI. As defined, naive CD8 cells were CD45RO-negative and positively selected for CCR7, with terminally differentiated effector memory CD45RA+ cells excluded. In the case of this clone: Other DNA sequences in this specimen translate into the identical CDR3.

Sequenced by immunoSEQ multiplex PCR; TCRdb stores in-frame clones only, minus some. The sample lists around 2,000,000 clones, about 95% occurring once. Sample: naive CD8+ T cells sorted from blood. This chain links TRBV6-5 with TRBJ2-7; the D is unclear. The sequence was obtained from a man in his late teens or twenties in good health. CDR3 residues: CASSYRGPGYEQYF. The DNA of the CDR3 is TGTGCCAGCAGTTACCGCGGACCCGGCTACGAGCAGTACTTC.